The 2 T cell receptor beta chains below all came from one sample that was sequenced in a study of graft-versus-host responses after intestinal transplantation. The method was immunoSEQ multiplex PCR; TCRdb's version includes in-frame clones alone and lacks a portion of them. Altogether tens of thousands of clones are present, roughly nine tenths being singletons, with the ten largest covering approximately 1.5%. These receptors have no known antigen. Material: unstimulated CD8+ T cells sorted from spleen or lymph node cells, obtained before transplant. The receptors were gathered from a human donor who was the organ donor for an intestinal transplant.

This clone was seen more than once but under ten times. CDR3: CASSPPKHF. The CDR3 DNA reads as TGTGCCAGCAGTCCCCCCAAGCATTTT. The rearrangement uses TRBV6-1 and TRBJ1-5; no clear D gene. V was trimmed by 5 bases and J by 14 bases, leaving 7 bases between them. The germline V gene has CDR1 MNHNS and CDR2 SASEGT. The CDR3 length is 9 residues.

The V gene is TRBV11-2, the J gene TRBJ2-7, with 7 nucleotides matching TRBD2. This CDR3 has 16 residues. Trimming cost V 7 bases and J 0 bases; bases outside gene matches: 12. The germline gives CDR1 SGHAT, CDR2 FQNNGV. In DNA, the CDR3 is TGTGCCAGCACCCCGCCCGGGGGGATGGTCTCCTACGAGCAGTACTTC. Its protein is CASTPPGGMVSYEQYF.